This T cell receptor (beta chain) emerged from a study of molecular identifiers for immune sequencing clone quantification. This clonotype was seen ten or more times. The CDR3 loop spans 15 amino acids. From germline, CDR1 is SGHKS and CDR2 YYEKEE (reference sequence). With 5 bases removed from V and 0 bases from J, the gap between germline ends came to 12 bases. One entry per CDR3 protein, called by TCRdb with MiXCR from the PCR reads. In the table there are some 65,000 distinct CDR3 sequences, approximately 17% of which are singletons. The sequence was collected from a human donor in good health. Some libraries in this study had Jurkat cell RNA spiked in. The sequencing input was naive CD8+ T cells from blood, with Jurkat cell RNA spiked in. Subset: FACS-sorted CD8+CD4-CCR7+CD45RA+ naive T cells. The J gene is TRBJ1-3, the V gene TRBV5-5; no reliable D call. The CDR3 sequence is CASSFGLNSGNTIYF. In nucleotides, the CDR3 is TGTGCCAGCAGTTTCGGACTGAACTCTGGAAACACCATATATTTT.